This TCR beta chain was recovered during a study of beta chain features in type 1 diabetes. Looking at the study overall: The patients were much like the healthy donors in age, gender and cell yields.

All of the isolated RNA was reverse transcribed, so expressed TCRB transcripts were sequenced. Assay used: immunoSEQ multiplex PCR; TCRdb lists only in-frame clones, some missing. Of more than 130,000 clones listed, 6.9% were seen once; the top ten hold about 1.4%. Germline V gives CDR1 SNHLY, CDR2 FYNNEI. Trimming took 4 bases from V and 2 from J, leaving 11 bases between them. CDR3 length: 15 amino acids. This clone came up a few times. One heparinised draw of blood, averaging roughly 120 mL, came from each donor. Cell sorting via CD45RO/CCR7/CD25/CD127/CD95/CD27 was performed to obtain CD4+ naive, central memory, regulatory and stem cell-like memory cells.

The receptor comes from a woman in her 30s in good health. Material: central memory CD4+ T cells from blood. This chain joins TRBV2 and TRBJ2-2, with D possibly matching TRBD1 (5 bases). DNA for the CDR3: TGTGCCAGCAGTGCTAGGGGCCGTAACACCGGGGAGCTGTTTTTT. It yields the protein CASSARGRNTGELFF. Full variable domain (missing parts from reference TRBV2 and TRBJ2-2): EPEVTQTPSHQVTQMGQEVILRCVPISNHLYFYWYRQILGQKVEFLVSFYNNEISEKSEIFDDQFSVERPDGSNFTLKIRSTKLEDSAMYFCASSARGRNTGELFFGEGSRLTVL.